These 22 T cell receptor beta chains came from one sample sequenced in a study of T-cell memory formation after mild COVID-19. TCRdb re-called the 5' RACE reads with MiXCR, one entry per CDR3 protein. The repertoire holds approximately 250,000 distinct CDR3 sequences, with roughly 17% as singletons. Sample: PBMCs or a T cell subset sorted from them (not recorded which). Receptors originate from a man aged 18 to 30 who had mild COVID-19 (a few samples of this study predate the infection). Cell type and time point are not known.

The chain recombines TRBV7-2 with TRBJ2-1; 10 nucleotides match TRBD2. Trimming removed 2 bases from V and 0 bases from J; junction bases left unmatched: 7. The CDR3 is 18 amino acids. The V gene's germline CDR1 is SGHTA and CDR2 FQGNSA. CDR3 nucleotides: TGTGCCAGCAGCTTACGACCTAGCGGGGGTACCTCCTACAATGAGCAGTTCTTC. Protein: CASSLRPSGGTSYNEQFF.

This clonotype was observed a handful of times. This rearrangement joins TRBV5-1 to TRBJ2-1; TRBD2 matches 8 bases. The V segment lost 0 bases and the J segment 10 bases; nucleotides outside the gene matches: 12. CDR1 and CDR2 from the germline V gene are SGHRS and YFSETQ. This CDR3 is 16 amino acids long. The CDR3 DNA is TGCGCCAGCAGCTTGGGGAACGGGGGGGCCTCCGAGGAGCAGTTCTTC. It encodes CASSLGNGGASEEQFF.

This clonotype occurred a few times. V gene TRBV27 combines with J gene TRBJ2-2; D is possibly TRBD2 (6 bases). The germline V gene encodes CDR1 MNHEY and CDR2 SMNVEV (reference sequence). V lost 7 bases and J 6 bases, leaving 12 bases between the germline ends. The length of the CDR3 is 13 residues. The CDR3 sequence: CASMWRGSGELFF. CDR3 DNA sequence: TGTGCCAGCATGTGGAGGGGATCCGGGGAGCTGTTTTTT.

In its sample, this clonotype was seen a few times. The chain uses TRBV9 and TRBJ2-2; D is ambiguous. The V and J ends lost 0 bases and 4 bases respectively, with 7 bases between them. Germline CDR1 is SGDLS and CDR2 is YYNGEE. This CDR3 comprises 14 residues. Written as DNA, the CDR3 is TGTGCCAGCAGCGTAGAGATGGGCACCGGGGAGCTGTTTTTT. This codes for CASSVEMGTGELFF.

This chain joins TRBV30 and TRBJ2-7; 9 bases match TRBD2. The germline V gene has CDR1 GTSNPN and CDR2 SVGIG (reference sequence). The CDR3 is 14 amino acids. The junction had 5 bases not matched to a gene; V was cut back by 2 bases and J by 3 bases. The CDR3 here is CAWSMASGVYEQYF. The CDR3 DNA reads as TGTGCCTGGAGTATGGCTAGCGGGGTCTACGAGCAGTACTTC.

CDR3 nucleotide sequence: TGTGCCAGCAGCTTAGTTGAGAGAGAGCAGTTCTTC. Translated: CASSLVEREQFF. V usage is TRBV7-8 and J usage is TRBJ2-1; D ambiguous. This CDR3 comprises 12 residues. V dropped 1 base and J dropped 10 bases, with 8 bases sitting between them. CDR1 is SGHVS, CDR2 FQNEAQ, per germline.

The chain has TRBV6-1 and TRBJ2-7; unclear D gene. Germline values: CDR1 MNHNS, CDR2 SASEGT. The CDR3 is made up of 13 amino acids. The V and J ends lost 4 bases and 0 bases respectively, with 7 bases between them. Written as DNA, the CDR3 is TGTGCCAGCAGTGCCGCTAACTCCTACGAGCAGTACGTC. It yields the protein CASSAANSYEQYV.

This chain uses TRBV10-3 with TRBJ2-1; unclear D gene. V lost 8 bases, J lost 2 bases, and 13 bases lay in between. This CDR3 contains 14 residues. The germline gives CDR1 ENHRY, CDR2 SYGVKD. The CDR3 reads CAISVEVTYNEQFF. The CDR3 DNA is TGTGCCATCTCCGTAGAGGTGACCTACAATGAGCAGTTCTTC.

This clonotype came up a few times. This chain joins TRBV4-2 and TRBJ2-3; either TRBD1 or TRBD2 may supply D (6 bases each). With 0 bases removed from V and 5 bases from J, the gap between germline ends came to 18 bases. The CDR3 is 17 amino acids. Germline CDR1 reads LGHNA; CDR2 reads YNFKEQ. CDR3 sequence: CASSQEDLGGPQDTQYF. Here the CDR3 DNA reads TGTGCCAGCAGCCAAGAAGATTTGGGGGGCCCACAAGATACGCAGTATTTT.

The chain recombines TRBV4-3 with TRBJ2-5; a possible D gene is TRBD2 (5 bases). This CDR3 comprises 16 residues. V was pared by 0 bases and J by 4 bases, with 15 bases between. Germline V gene data show CDR1 as LGHNA and CDR2 as YSLEER. CDR3 in DNA: TGCGCCAGCAGCCAAGATTACGGGATCGCGTTAGAGACCCAGTACTTC. Protein product: CASSQDYGIALETQYF.

The chain combines TRBV12-3 or TRBV12-4 with TRBJ1-6; maybe TRBD1 (6 bases). The CDR3 covers 15 residues. Trimming took off 3 bases at V and 7 bases at J, with 13 bases between the two ends. The CDR3 loop is CASSLRRTANSPLHF. CDR3 DNA sequence: TGTGCCAGCAGTTTGAGGCGGACAGCAAATTCACCCCTCCACTTT.

CDR3 sequence: CASSRGTRADTQYF. The CDR3 DNA sequence: TGTGCCAGCAGCCGAGGGACTAGAGCAGATACGCAGTATTTT. The rearrangement uses TRBV7-9 and TRBJ2-3; TRBD2 matches 8 bases. CDR3 length equals 14 residues. V lost 5 bases to trimming and J lost 4 bases; unmatched junction nucleotides: 5. CDR1 and CDR2 from the germline V gene are SEHNR and FQNEAQ (reference sequence).

This chain links TRBV11-2 with TRBJ2-1; 15 bases match TRBD2. Germline CDR1 SGHAT, CDR2 FQNNGV. V dropped 5 bases and J dropped 5; count of bases not matched to a gene: 1. The CDR3 has 15 residues. CDR3: CASSGTSGRHNEQFF. CDR3 DNA: TGTGCCAGCAGCGGGACTAGCGGGAGGCACAATGAGCAGTTCTTC. The full variable domain, in which reference TRBV11-2 and TRBJ2-1 provide the parts outside the CDR3, is EAGVAQSPRYKIIEKRQSVAFWCNPISGHATLYWYQQILGQGPKLLIQFQNNGVVDDSQLPKDRFSAERLKGVDSTLKIQPAKLEDSAVYLCASSGTSGRHNEQFFGPGTRLTVL.

This clonotype occurred many times. The chain is built from TRBV7-2 and TRBJ1-2, with 7 bases lining up with TRBD1. J was trimmed by 6 bases and V by 5 bases; bases with no gene match: 12. There are 15 residues in the CDR3. Germline V gives CDR1 SGHTA, CDR2 FQGNSA. This CDR3 is CASSAREGARDGYTF. Here the CDR3 DNA reads TGTGCCAGCAGCGCCCGGGAGGGGGCGCGGGATGGCTACACCTTC.

This clonotype was found a few times. The rearrangement uses TRBV7-9 and TRBJ1-4; TRBD1 matches at 7 bases. Germline V CDR1 and CDR2: SEHNR, FQNEAQ (reference sequence). CDR3 length: 16 amino acids. The trim removed 2 bases at V and 6 bases at J, leaving 9 bases unmatched. CDR3: CASSLMGQSSHEKLFF. The DNA for the CDR3 is TGTGCCAGCAGCTTAATGGGACAGTCTAGCCATGAAAAACTGTTTTTT.

This clonotype appeared a few times. This chain links TRBV25-1 with TRBJ1-1; possible D gene TRBD1, 6 bases. Germline lookup yields CDR1 MGHDK and CDR2 SYGVNS. Trimming took 7 bases from V and 6 from J, leaving 21 bases between them. The CDR3 covers 15 residues. Written as DNA, the CDR3 is TGTGCCAGCACCTCCTCCGCGGGGGGCGTCTCTGAAGCTTTCTTT. Translated, it gives CASTSSAGGVSEAFF.

The V gene is TRBV5-1, the J gene TRBJ2-1; unclear D gene. Trimming left V 4 bases short and J 3 bases short, with 8 bases between. This CDR3 is built from 13 residues. Germline V gene data show CDR1 as SGHRS and CDR2 as YFSETQ. The CDR3 coding sequence is TGCGCCAGCAGCGAGCTCTACTACAATGAGCAGTTCTTC. As protein: CASSELYYNEQFF.

The chain is built from TRBV5-1 and TRBJ1-2, with TRBD1 matching 10 bases. The CDR3 extends over 15 amino acids. Trimming took 0 bases from V and 3 from J; bases not matched to a gene: 2. The germline CDR1 and CDR2 sequences are SGHRS and YFSETQ. DNA for the CDR3: TGCGCCAGCAGCTTGGTAGGACAGGGGGACTATGGCTACACCTTC. Its protein is CASSLVGQGDYGYTF. Variable domain in full (rest from reference TRBV5-1 and TRBJ1-2): KAGVTQTPRYLIKTRGQQVTLSCSPISGHRSVSWYQQTPGQGLQFLFEYFSETQRNKGNFPGRFSGRQFSNSRSEMNVSTLELGDSALYLCASSLVGQGDYGYTFGSGTRLTVV.

This chain links TRBV5-1 with TRBJ1-2; 7 nucleotides align to TRBD1. This CDR3 spans 14 amino acids. Germline CDR1 is SGHRS and CDR2 is YFSETQ. Unmatched junction bases numbered 7, after V lost 4 bases and J lost 4 bases. CDR3 in amino acids: CASSPSTGRYGYTF. The DNA of the CDR3 is TGCGCCAGCAGCCCATCGACAGGGCGCTATGGCTACACCTTC.

This clonotype was recorded many times. V and J are TRBV7-9 and TRBJ2-1, with D possibly TRBD1 on 6 matching bases. CDR3 length: 14 amino acids. Trimming cost V 11 bases and J 2 bases, with 16 bases left between them. The germline V gene has CDR1 SEHNR and CDR2 FQNEAQ (reference sequence). In DNA form, the CDR3 reads TGTGCCGGAAGCAGGGGAGCTACCTACAATGAGCAGTTCTTC. Translated, it gives CAGSRGATYNEQFF.

This sequence joins TRBV5-1 and TRBJ2-7, with D possibly called TRBD1 or TRBD2 (5 bases each). Trimming took off 1 base at V and 4 bases at J, with 15 bases between the two ends. The germline CDR1 and CDR2 sequences are SGHRS and YFSETQ. The CDR3 spans 15 residues. The CDR3 spells CASSLSPGPGYEQYF. DNA of the CDR3: TGCGCCAGCAGCTTGTCCCCGGGACCTGGGTACGAGCAGTACTTC.

This clonotype was recorded many times. V usage is TRBV29-1 and J usage is TRBJ2-7; TRBD2 might be the D (5 bases). The V end was cut by 2 bases, the J end by 4 bases, with 9 bases between. The CDR3 is 12 amino acids. The germline CDR1 and CDR2 sequences are SQVTM and ANQGSEA. For the CDR3, the DNA is TGCAGCGTTGAAACTAGGGATTACGAGCAGTACTTC. Residues: CSVETRDYEQYF.